This is a list of T cell receptor beta chains from one sample in a study of tumor and adjacent non-tumor tissue in lung cancer. One entry per CDR3 protein, called by TCRdb with MiXCR from the multiplex PCR reads. The data contain 200,000 or so distinct CDR3 sequences, roughly 70% of them seen just once; the ten biggest clones take up 20% to 25%. The specimen was lung tumor tissue. The receptors originated from a man in his sixties with non-small cell lung cancer. Each CDR3 is given with its conserved first and last residue. The D gene is left open where the match is weak. The size field is filled for only some rows; it gives once, few, many or a size class.

d_call,v_call,clone_size,j_call,cdr3_aa,cdr3_nt
TRBD1,TRBV11-1,NA,TRBJ2-1,CAGSSGQGKLGGNDQFF,TGTGCCGGCAGCTCCGGACAGGGAAAACTTGGAGGCAATGATCAGTTCTTC
TRBD1,TRBV6-5,NA,TRBJ2-7,CANRLDRASSYEQYF,TGTGCCAACAGACTGGACAGGGCAAGCTCCTACGAGCAGTACTTC
NA,TRBV4-1,NA,TRBJ1-6,CASSQDEQGTSYSTLHF,TGCGCCAGCAGCCAAGATGAGCAGGGGACGAGCTATTCAACCCTCCACTTT
NA,TRBV6-5,NA,TRBJ1-2,CASSPTVGAGGYTF,TGTGCCAGCAGCCCCACAGTGGGCGCGGGGGGCTACACCTTC
NA,TRBV6-1,NA,TRBJ1-1,CVSSPGRNTEAFF,TGTGTCAGCAGCCCAGGCAGGAACACTGAAGCGTTCTTT
NA,TRBV20-1,NA,TRBJ1-2,CGARVELGYTF,TGCGGTGCTAGAGTGGAGTTAGGTTACACCTTC
NA,TRBV6-1,few,TRBJ1-2,CASSEAPSQSYGYTF,TGTGCCAGCAGTGAAGCGCCCTCCCAGAGCTATGGCTACACCTTC
TRBD2,TRBV11-1,NA,TRBJ2-1,CTSSLSRPAGGNNERFF,TGTACCAGCAGCTTATCTCGGCCAGCGGGAGGCAACAATGAGCGGTTCTTC
NA,TRBV6-5,once,TRBJ2-3,CASSPTGLVVDTQYF,TGTGCCAGCAGTCCGACCGGACTGGTGGTCGATACGCAGTATTTT
TRBD1,TRBV28,NA,TRBJ2-1,CASSFEGQGFNEQFF,TGTGCCAGCAGTTTCGAGGGACAGGGATTCAATGAGCAGTTCTTC
TRBD1,TRBV29-1,NA,TRBJ2-1,CSVGETGTGGYREQFF,TGCAGCGTCGGAGAAACCGGGACAGGGGGCTACCGCGAGCAGTTCTTC
TRBD1,TRBV20-1,NA,TRBJ2-7,CSARGNDRGFSYEQYF,TGCAGTGCTAGAGGGAACGACAGGGGGTTCTCCTACGAGCAGTACTTC
NA,TRBV12-3/TRBV12-4,once,TRBJ2-2,CASSTGFTGEMFF,TGTGCCAGCAGTACAGGATTCACCGGGGAGATGTTTTTT
TRBD1,TRBV4-2,many,TRBJ2-3,CASSLNRGRTDTQYF,TGTGCCAGCAGCCTCAACAGGGGGCGGACAGATACGCAGTATTTT
NA,TRBV11-2,many,TRBJ2-1,CASSGIDRSSYNEQFF,TGTGCCAGCAGCGGGATCGACCGTAGCTCCTACAATGAGCAGTTCTTC
TRBD2,TRBV4-1,once,TRBJ2-6,CASSQATSGSAPYTGANVLTF,TGCGCCAGCAGCCAAGCCACTAGCGGGTCTGCACCCTACACTGGGGCCAATGTCCTGACTTTC
NA,TRBV28,NA,TRBJ1-2,CASTHRGAYTF,TGTGCCAGCACACATCGAGGGGCCTACACCTTC
NA,TRBV29-1,NA,TRBJ2-2,CIVERGNTGELSF,TGCATCGTTGAACGGGGGAACACCGGGGAGCTGTCTTTT
NA,TRBV12-3/TRBV12-4,few,TRBJ1-2,CASSLERAYGYTF,TGTGCCAGCAGTTTAGAAAGGGCCTATGGCTACACCTTC
NA,TRBV11-2,NA,TRBJ1-4,CDSSLDGKRSEKLFF,TGTGACAGCAGCTTAGATGGGAAGCGCAGTGAAAAACTGTTTTTT
NA,TRBV20-1,NA,TRBJ1-1,CSAPAMGGASATF,TGCAGTGCTCCCGCGATGGGGGGGGCATCAGCTACCTTT
NA,TRBV14,NA,TRBJ2-5,CASCQDHVASSRHF,TGTGCCAGCTGCCAAGATCATGTGGCGAGTAGTCGGCACTTC
NA,TRBV6-1,NA,TRBJ1-2,CASSEGQAYGYTF,TGTGCCAGCAGTGAAGGGCAGGCCTATGGCTACACCTTC
NA,TRBV6-1,NA,TRBJ1-2,CASRALTGMDVYGYTF,TGTGCCAGCAGGGCTTTGACAGGAATGGATGTCTATGGCTACACCTTC
NA,TRBV29-1,NA,TRBJ1-1,CSDRPGATEAFF,TGCAGCGACCGTCCGGGGGCCACTGAAGCTTTCTTT
TRBD2,TRBV6-2/TRBV6-3,NA,TRBJ2-7,CASSSAELAGSYEPYF,TGTGCCAGCAGTTCCGCAGAACTAGCGGGAAGCTACGAGCCGTACTTC
TRBD2,TRBV29-1,many,TRBJ2-7,CSVRTSGGYEQYF,TGCAGCGTCCGGACTAGCGGGGGCTACGAGCAGTACTTC
NA,TRBV4-1,NA,TRBJ2-3,CAISQDRSTDTQYF,TGCGCCATCAGCCAAGATCGGAGTACAGATACGCAGTATTTT
NA,TRBV7-8,NA,TRBJ1-5,CTSSLDYEGDQPQRF,TGTACCAGCAGCTTAGATTACGAGGGAGATCAGCCCCAGCGTTTT
NA,TRBV6-1,once,TRBJ2-7,CASIPRQSISYEQYF,TGTGCCAGCATTCCACGACAGAGTATCTCCTACGAGCAGTACTTT
TRBD1,TRBV30,NA,TRBJ1-1,CAWSVGQGNTEAFF,TGTGCCTGGAGCGTAGGACAGGGGAACACTGAAGCTTTCTTT
TRBD2,TRBV29-1,NA,TRBJ2-1,CNVPQTSLSSYYEQFF,TGCAACGTTCCTCAGACTAGCTTGAGCTCCTACTATGAGCAGTTCTTC
TRBD2,TRBV20-1,NA,TRBJ2-3,CSAREAGGPTDMQFF,TGTAGTGCTAGAGAAGCGGGAGGTCCGACAGATATGCAGTTTTTT
NA,TRBV20-1,NA,TRBJ2-7,CSARGPSSKQYF,TGCAGTGCTAGAGGCCCCTCTTCCAAGCAGTACTTC
TRBD1,TRBV5-1,NA,TRBJ1-6,CANSLGQGVLSPLHF,TGCGCCAACAGCTTGGGGCAGGGGGTACTTTCACCCCTCCACTTT
NA,TRBV4-2,NA,TRBJ1-6,CASSQDRVRARGNSPLHF,TGTGCCAGCAGCCAAGATAGAGTGAGGGCGCGGGGTAATTCACCCCTCCACTTT
TRBD1,TRBV5-1,NA,TRBJ1-6,CASSFTGTGDSPLHF,TGCGCCAGCAGCTTTACCGGGACAGGGGATTCACCCCTCCACTTT